The rows below give T cell receptor beta chains drawn from one sample of a study of graft-versus-host responses after intestinal transplantation. Generated by immunoSEQ multiplex PCR, the TCRdb table keeps only in-frame clones and is missing some. In the table there are about 81,000 clones, about 89% of which are singletons. These receptors are not linked to any known antigen. Sample: unstimulated CD4+ T cells sorted from spleen or lymph node cells, taken before intestinal transplant. The receptors shown here come from a human donor who received an intestinal transplant. Both conserved end residues are part of each CDR3. The D gene is left open where the match is weak. Where a row states a size, it is once, few, many or the class of an expanded clone; other rows omit it.

CDR3nt | CDR3aa | v_gene | abundance | d_gene | j_gene
TGTGCCAGCAGCTCTGGACTAGCGGGGGGGCGGAGGGAGCAGTACTTC | CASSSGLAGGRREQYF | TRBV5-4 | - | TRBD2 | TRBJ2-7
TGTGCCAGCAGCCCCACCCTAGGGAACACTGAAGCTTTCTTT | CASSPTLGNTEAFF | TRBV7-3 | - | - | TRBJ1-1
TGTGCCAGCAGTCCACCGATGGCGCGGCGGGAGCAGTACTTC | CASSPPMARREQYF | TRBV28 | - | - | TRBJ2-7
TGTGCCAGCAGCCCGACAGGGTCCGACGGCTACACCTTC | CASSPTGSDGYTF | TRBV28 | - | TRBD1 | TRBJ1-2
TGTGCCAGTAGTCCCCTGGGGGGGGCACACTATGGCTACACCTTC | CASSPLGGAHYGYTF | TRBV19 | few | - | TRBJ1-2
TGTGCCAGCAGTTCCGCGGGAGGGTCCTACAATGAGCAGTTCTTC | CASSSAGGSYNEQFF | TRBV6-6 | - | TRBD2 | TRBJ2-1
TGTGCCAGCAGTGCTACATCCACAGGGGGCGCTTTGTTCTTC | CASSATSTGGALFF | TRBV6-4 | once | TRBD1 | TRBJ2-1
TGTGCCAGCACGGTCGGGGGGGGCTTGGCCGATACGCAGTATTTT | CASTVGGGLADTQYF | TRBV6-1 | - | TRBD2 | TRBJ2-3
TGTGCCAGCAGCCAGGCGCCCCCCCCCTACGAGCAGTACTTC | CASSQAPPPYEQYF | TRBV28 | - | - | TRBJ2-7
TGCAGCGGGGGAGAGGGGGCAGAGACCCAGTACTTC | CSGGEGAETQYF | TRBV29-1 | - | TRBD1 | TRBJ2-5
TGTGCCAGCTCACCGTCGCAGGGGGGCCAGCCCCAGCATTTT | CASSPSQGGQPQHF | TRBV18 | - | TRBD1 | TRBJ1-5
TGTGCCAGTAGTTCCCGGGACAGGTTAGCCTACGAGCAGTACTTC | CASSSRDRLAYEQYF | TRBV19 | - | TRBD1 | TRBJ2-7
TGTGCCAGCAGCCTTTCTTTAGCGGGGGGGCCGGGCGAGCAGTACTTC | CASSLSLAGGPGEQYF | TRBV27 | - | TRBD2 | TRBJ2-7
TGTGCCAGCAGCGTAACAGGGGCCGGCGAAAAACTGTTTTTT | CASSVTGAGEKLFF | TRBV9 | - | TRBD1 | TRBJ1-4
TGTGCCAGCAGGCAAGGGGTAGGCACTGAAGCTTTCTTT | CASRQGVGTEAFF | TRBV7-9 | - | - | TRBJ1-1
TGTGCCAGCAGCATGGACTGGGTGTCCACAGATACGCAGTATTTT | CASSMDWVSTDTQYF | TRBV27 | once | - | TRBJ2-3
TGTGCCAGCAGTAAAACAGGGACTATTACCTATAATTCACCCCTCCACTTT | CASSKTGTITYNSPLHF | TRBV27 | - | - | TRBJ1-6
TGTGCCAGCAGTGGGGGCCGGGGGGCAGTCTACGAGCAGTACTTC | CASSGGRGAVYEQYF | TRBV6-1 | - | - | TRBJ2-7
TGTGCCAGCAGTTTATCGACCCCGGGTCGTGAGCAGTTCTTC | CASSLSTPGREQFF | TRBV27 | - | - | TRBJ2-1
TGTGCCAGCAGTGAAAGTGGCAGACAAGAGACCCAGTACTTC | CASSESGRQETQYF | TRBV2 | - | - | TRBJ2-5
TGTGCCAGCAGTTTTTCGGACAGGGATGCGTCTGGCTACACCTTC | CASSFSDRDASGYTF | TRBV28 | - | TRBD1 | TRBJ1-2
TGTGCCAGCAGCTCTCCCAGGGGGTCTCCCCTTAGCTCCTACGAGCAGTACTTC | CASSSPRGSPLSSYEQYF | TRBV7-9 | once | TRBD1 | TRBJ2-7
TGTGCCAGCACTTGGGAGACCTTCGAGAATGAGCAGTTCTTC | CASTWETFENEQFF | TRBV5-6 | - | - | TRBJ2-1
TGCGCCAGCAGCCAAGTGTTTGGGACTAGAGGAGGCGAGCAGTACTTC | CASSQVFGTRGGEQYF | TRBV4-1 | - | TRBD2 | TRBJ2-7